This T cell receptor beta chain derives from a study of T cell repertoires in cytomegalovirus infection. Study overall: Indications of both CMV infection and matching HLA type were provided by public TCR beta signatures.

This clonotype was recorded many times. Its antigen remains unidentified. Study results and limitations: CMV carriers having the relevant HLA were flagged by cumulative public TCR beta family frequency. The ex vivo response was dominated by HLA-C-restricted CMV-specific TCR beta clonotypes.

CDR1 SGHVS and CDR2 FQNEAQ come from the germline V gene. The CDR3 is 16 residues long. V gave up 0 bases and J gave up 4 bases; unmatched junction bases: 6. Via MiXCR, TCRdb re-called the reads, giving one row per CDR3 protein. The sample yields 200,000 or so distinct CDR3 sequences, roughly a fifth seen once. The sample taken for sequencing was PBMCs. This clonotype was obtained from a human donor in good health (CMV status not recorded). Some clones in this sample may be carry-over from other donors' samples. The rearrangement joins TRBV7-8 to TRBJ1-3; the match to TRBD1 covers 7 bases. The CDR3 DNA follows: TGTGCCAGCAGCTTAGCGGTGCAGGGGGGAGGAAACACCATATATTTT. Translating gives CASSLAVQGGGNTIYF.